This T cell receptor beta chain is drawn from a study of T cell changes during pregnancy in multiple sclerosis. TCRdb keeps only in-frame clones here, not all; method: immunoSEQ multiplex PCR. The sample includes roughly 36,000 clones, around 91% of them seen just once. The CDR3 has 15 amino acids. V lost 8 bases, J lost 0 bases, and 9 bases stayed unmatched. Germline loops: CDR1 MNHNY, CDR2 SVGAGI (reference sequence). This sequence originates from a female donor with multiple sclerosis, enrolled in a pregnancy study. This chain links TRBV6-6 with TRBJ2-7; TRBD2 aligns across 8 bases. The source material was CD8+ T cells from peripheral blood mononuclear cells, sampled in the second trimester of pregnancy. The CDR3: CASRTIAGNSYEQYF. The CDR3 coding sequence is TGTGCCAGCCGGACAATAGCGGGGAACTCCTACGAGCAGTACTTC.